This T cell receptor beta chain was recorded in a study of T cells in Graves' hyperthyroidism and ophthalmopathy. Study-wide context: Blood was drawn when the patient was first diagnosed and still untreated. The study's findings and limits: Appearing also in blood were most of the thyroid clonotypes expanded above 0.001. The model anticipated ophthalmopathy a median around six months pre-onset.

From RNA transcripts, TCR beta CDR3 regions were amplified. The TCR CDR3 was amplified in a first-round RT-PCR using the HTBI primer set. TCRdb re-called the multiplex PCR reads with MiXCR, one entry per CDR3 protein. The sample shows roughly 38,000 distinct CDR3 sequences, 40% to 55% of them seen only once. In this sample, this clonotype turned up many times. The antigen remains undetermined. Thyroid ultrasound and orbital computed tomography, with clinical symptoms and serum thyroxine and TRAb, informed diagnoses. This CDR3 has 15 amino acids. V shed 6 bases and J 4 bases; nucleotides not matched to a gene: 14. CDR1 DFQATT and CDR2 SNEGSKA come from the germline V gene (reference sequence).

Input material: blood. The source is a woman in her forties or fifties with Graves' hyperthyroidism that later progressed to Graves' ophthalmopathy. This chain connects TRBV20-1 to TRBJ2-7; 8 bases match TRBD2. DNA of the CDR3: TGCAGTGCCCTGGCAAGCGGGGGCCCCAAGTACGAGCAGTACTTC. Amino acids: CSALASGGPKYEQYF.